This T cell receptor (beta chain) was observed in a study of blood T cell repertoires in COVID-19. The wider study: PBMCs, B-cell-depleted T cells, or T cells provided the cDNA or gDNA that made up the material.

Germline assignment: CDR1 MNHEY and CDR2 SVGEGT. V shed 6 bases and J shed 3 bases, with 15 bases lying between them. The CDR3 runs to 15 residues. TCRdb's copy holds only in-frame clones and misses some; the assay was immunoSEQ multiplex PCR. The repertoire consists of tens of thousands of clones, with approximately 71% occurring once and the leading ten covering roughly 4.2%. The sample comprised peripheral blood. This receptor was obtained from a woman aged 50 to 60 with acute or convalescent COVID-19. The chain carries TRBV6-2 or TRBV6-3 and TRBJ2-1; possibly TRBD2 for D (5 bases). CDR3 amino acids: CASSRVEAGYNEQFF. The CDR3 coding sequence is TGTGCCAGCAGCCGTGTGGAGGCAGGCTACAATGAGCAGTTCTTC.